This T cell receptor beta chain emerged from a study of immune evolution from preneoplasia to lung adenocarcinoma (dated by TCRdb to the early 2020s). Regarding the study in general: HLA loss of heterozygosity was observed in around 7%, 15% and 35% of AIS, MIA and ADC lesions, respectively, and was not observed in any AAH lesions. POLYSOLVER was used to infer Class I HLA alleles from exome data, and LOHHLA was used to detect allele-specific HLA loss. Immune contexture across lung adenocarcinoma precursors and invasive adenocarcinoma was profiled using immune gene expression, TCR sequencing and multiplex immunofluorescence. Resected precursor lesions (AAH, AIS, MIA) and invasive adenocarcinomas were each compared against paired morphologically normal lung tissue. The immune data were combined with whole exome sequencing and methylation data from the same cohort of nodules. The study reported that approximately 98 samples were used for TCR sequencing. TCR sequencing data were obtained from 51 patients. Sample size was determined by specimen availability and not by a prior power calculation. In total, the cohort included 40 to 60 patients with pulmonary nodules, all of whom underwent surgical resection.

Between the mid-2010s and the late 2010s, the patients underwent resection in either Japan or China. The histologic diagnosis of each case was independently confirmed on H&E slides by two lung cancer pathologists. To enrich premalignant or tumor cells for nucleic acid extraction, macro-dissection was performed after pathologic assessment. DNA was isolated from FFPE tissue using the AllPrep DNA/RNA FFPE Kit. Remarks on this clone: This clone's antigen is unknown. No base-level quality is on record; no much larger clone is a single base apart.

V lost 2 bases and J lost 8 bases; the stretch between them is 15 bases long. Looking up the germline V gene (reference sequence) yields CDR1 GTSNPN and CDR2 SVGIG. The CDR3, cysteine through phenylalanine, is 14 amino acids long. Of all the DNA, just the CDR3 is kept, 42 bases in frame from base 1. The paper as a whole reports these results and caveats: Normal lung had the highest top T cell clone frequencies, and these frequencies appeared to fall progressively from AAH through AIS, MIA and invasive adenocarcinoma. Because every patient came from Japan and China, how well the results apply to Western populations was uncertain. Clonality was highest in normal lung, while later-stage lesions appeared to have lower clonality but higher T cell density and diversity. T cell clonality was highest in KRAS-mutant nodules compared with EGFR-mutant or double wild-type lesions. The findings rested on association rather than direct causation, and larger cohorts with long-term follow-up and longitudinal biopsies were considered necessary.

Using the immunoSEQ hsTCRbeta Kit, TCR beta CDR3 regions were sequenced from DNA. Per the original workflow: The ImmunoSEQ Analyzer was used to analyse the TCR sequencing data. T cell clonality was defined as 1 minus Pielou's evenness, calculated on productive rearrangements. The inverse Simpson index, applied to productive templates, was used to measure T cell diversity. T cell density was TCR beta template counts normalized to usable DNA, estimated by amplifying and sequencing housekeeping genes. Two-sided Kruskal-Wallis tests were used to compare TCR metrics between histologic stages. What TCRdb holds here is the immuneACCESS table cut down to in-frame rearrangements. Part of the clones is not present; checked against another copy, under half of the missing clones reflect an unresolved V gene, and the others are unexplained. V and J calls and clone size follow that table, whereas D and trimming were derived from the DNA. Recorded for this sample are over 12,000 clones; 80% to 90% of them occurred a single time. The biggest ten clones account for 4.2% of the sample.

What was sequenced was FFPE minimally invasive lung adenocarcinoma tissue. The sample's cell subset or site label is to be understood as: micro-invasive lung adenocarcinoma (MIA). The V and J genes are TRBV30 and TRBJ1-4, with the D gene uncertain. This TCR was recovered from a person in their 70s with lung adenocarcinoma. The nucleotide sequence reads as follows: TGTGCCTGGAGTAGGGTTTTCGGTACCGAAAAACTGTTTTTT. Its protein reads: CAWSRVFGTEKLFF.